This T cell receptor (beta chain) was identified in a study of cytomegalovirus exposure and HLA in healthy donors. Study-level information: Earlier work reported 117 million unique TCR beta sequences from some 170 million T cells.

Study results and caveats: Differences between HLA loci emerged in a later analysis of TCR association rates, with DRB1 most and HLA-C fewest. With later analysis, a missense DCLRE1C variant became linked to TCR beta V- and J-gene trimming.

Germline CDR1 reads SGHTA; CDR2 reads FQGTGA. V was shortened by 5 bases and J by 2 bases, with 6 bases between the two germline ends. The length of the CDR3 is 12 residues. Both 60 Vbeta primers and 13 Jbeta primers went into the PCR. Clones were sequenced by immunoSEQ multiplex PCR, and TCRdb holds only the in-frame ones, with some missing. Among under 250,000 clones listed, approximately 78% were seen once. In regard to this clone: Its antigen remains unidentified.

Sequenced sample: PBMCs. The rearrangement links TRBV7-3 to TRBJ1-1; D unresolved. The source of this sequence is a male donor in good health and CMV-seronegative. CDR3 nucleotide sequence: TGTGCCAGCAGCCCAGTAAACACTGAAGCTTTCTTT. Amino acids: CASSPVNTEAFF. Complete variable domain (other parts from reference TRBV7-3 and TRBJ1-1): GAGVSQTPSNKVTEKGKYVELRCDPISGHTALYWYRQSLGQGPEFLIYFQGTGAADDSGLPNDRFFAVRPEGSVSTLKIQRTERGDSAVYLCASSPVNTEAFFGQGTRLTVV.